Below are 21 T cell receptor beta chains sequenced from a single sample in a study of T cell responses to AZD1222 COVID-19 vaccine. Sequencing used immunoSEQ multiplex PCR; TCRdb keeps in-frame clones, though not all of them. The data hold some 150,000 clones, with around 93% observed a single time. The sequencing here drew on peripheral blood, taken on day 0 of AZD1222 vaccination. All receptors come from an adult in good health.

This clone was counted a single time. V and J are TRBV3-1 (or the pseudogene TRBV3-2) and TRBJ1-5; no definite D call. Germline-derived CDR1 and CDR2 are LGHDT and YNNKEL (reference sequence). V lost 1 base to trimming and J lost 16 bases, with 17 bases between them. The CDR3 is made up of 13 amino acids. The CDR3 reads CASSQVPGIAPHF. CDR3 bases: TGTGCCAGCAGCCAAGTCCCCGGGATCGCCCCCCATTTT.

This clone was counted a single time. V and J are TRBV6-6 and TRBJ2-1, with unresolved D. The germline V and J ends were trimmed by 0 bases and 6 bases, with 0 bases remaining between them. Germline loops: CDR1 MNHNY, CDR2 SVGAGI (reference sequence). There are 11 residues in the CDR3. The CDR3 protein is CASSYSNEQFF. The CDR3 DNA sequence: TGTGCCAGCAGTTACTCCAATGAGCAGTTCTTC.

CDR3 protein: CASRPGFGTEAFF. The CDR3 nucleotides are TGTGCCAGCAGGCCAGGTTTCGGCACTGAAGCTTTCTTT. J is TRBJ1-1 and V is TRBV28; unclear D gene. Germline loops: CDR1 MDHEN, CDR2 SYDVKM. With 6 bases removed from V and 4 bases from J, the gap between germline ends came to 12 bases. There are 13 residues in the CDR3.

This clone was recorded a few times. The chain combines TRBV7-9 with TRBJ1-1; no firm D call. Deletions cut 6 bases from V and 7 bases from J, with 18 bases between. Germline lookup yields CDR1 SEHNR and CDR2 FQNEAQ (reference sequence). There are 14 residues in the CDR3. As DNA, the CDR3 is TGTGCCAGCAGTACCGGGTCTACGACGCGTGAAGCTTTCTTT. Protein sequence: CASSTGSTTREAFF.

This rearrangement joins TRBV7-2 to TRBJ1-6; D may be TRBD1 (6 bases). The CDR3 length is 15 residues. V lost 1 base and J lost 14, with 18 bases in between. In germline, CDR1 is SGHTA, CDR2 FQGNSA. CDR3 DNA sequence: TGTGCCAGCAGCTTAGGCAGGGGCCACGCAATCACCCTCCACTTT. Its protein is CASSLGRGHAITLHF.

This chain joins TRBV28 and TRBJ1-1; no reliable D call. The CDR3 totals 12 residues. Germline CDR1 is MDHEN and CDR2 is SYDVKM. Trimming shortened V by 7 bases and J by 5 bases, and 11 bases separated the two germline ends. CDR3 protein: CASTLRFTEAFF. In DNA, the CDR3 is TGTGCCAGCACCCTTAGGTTTACTGAAGCTTTCTTT.

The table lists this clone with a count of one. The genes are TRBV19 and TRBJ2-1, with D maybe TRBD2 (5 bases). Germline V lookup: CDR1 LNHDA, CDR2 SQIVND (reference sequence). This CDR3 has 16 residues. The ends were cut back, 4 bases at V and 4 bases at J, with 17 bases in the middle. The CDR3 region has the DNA TGTGCCAGTAGTAGAGGTCGAGCGGACCTTTACAATGAGCAGTTCTTC. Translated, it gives CASSRGRADLYNEQFF.

CDR3: CAWADGYNTEAFF. The CDR3, as DNA: TGTGCCTGGGCCGACGGGTATAACACTGAAGCTTTCTTT. V is TRBV30 and J is TRBJ1-1, with unresolved D. V dropped 5 bases and J dropped 2 bases, with 12 bases sitting between them. CDR1 and CDR2 from the germline V gene are GTSNPN and SVGIG (reference sequence). This CDR3 region has 13 residues.

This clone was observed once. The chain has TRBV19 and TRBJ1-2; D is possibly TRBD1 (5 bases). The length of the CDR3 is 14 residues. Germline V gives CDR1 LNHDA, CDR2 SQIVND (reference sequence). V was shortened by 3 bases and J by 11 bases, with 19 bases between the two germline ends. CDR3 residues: CASSMPGEVNLYTF. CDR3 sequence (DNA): TGTGCCAGTAGTATGCCGGGGGAGGTGAATTTATACACCTTC.

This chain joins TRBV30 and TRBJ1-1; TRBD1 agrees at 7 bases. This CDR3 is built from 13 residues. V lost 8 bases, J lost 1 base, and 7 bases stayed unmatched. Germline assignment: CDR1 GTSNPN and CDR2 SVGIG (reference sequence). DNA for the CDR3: TGTGCCCTGACAGGGACCGGGAACACTGAAGCTTTCTTT. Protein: CALTGTGNTEAFF.

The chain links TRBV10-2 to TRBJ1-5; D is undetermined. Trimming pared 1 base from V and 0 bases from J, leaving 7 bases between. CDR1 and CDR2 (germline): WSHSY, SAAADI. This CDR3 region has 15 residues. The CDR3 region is CASSEWNYSNQPQHF. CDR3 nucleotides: TGCGCCAGCAGTGAGTGGAATTATAGCAATCAGCCCCAGCATTTT.

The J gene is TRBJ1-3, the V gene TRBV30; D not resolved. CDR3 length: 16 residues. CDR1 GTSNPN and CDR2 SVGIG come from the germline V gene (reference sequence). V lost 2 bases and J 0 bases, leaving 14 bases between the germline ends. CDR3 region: CAWSKKGPHSGNTIYF. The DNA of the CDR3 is TGTGCCTGGAGTAAGAAAGGACCACACTCTGGAAACACCATATATTTT.

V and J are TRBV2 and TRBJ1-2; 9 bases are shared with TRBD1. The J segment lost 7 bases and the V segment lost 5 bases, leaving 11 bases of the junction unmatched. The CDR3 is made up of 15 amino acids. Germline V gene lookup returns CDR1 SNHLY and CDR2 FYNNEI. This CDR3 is CASSLSGTGLGGYTF. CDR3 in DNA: TGTGCCAGCAGTTTATCCGGGACAGGGCTTGGTGGCTACACCTTC. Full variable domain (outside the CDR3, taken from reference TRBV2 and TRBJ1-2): EPEVTQTPSHQVTQMGQEVILRCVPISNHLYFYWYRQILGQKVEFLVSFYNNEISEKSEIFDDQFSVERPDGSNFTLKIRSTKLEDSAMYFCASSLSGTGLGGYTFGSGTRLTVV.

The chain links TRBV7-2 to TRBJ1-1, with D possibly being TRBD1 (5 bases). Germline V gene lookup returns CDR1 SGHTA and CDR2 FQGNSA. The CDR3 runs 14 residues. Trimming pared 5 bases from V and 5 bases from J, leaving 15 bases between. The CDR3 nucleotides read TGTGCCAGCAGCGGGGGACGGCGGGAGACTGAAGCTTTCTTT. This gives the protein CASSGGRRETEAFF.

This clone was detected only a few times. As DNA, the CDR3 is TGTGCCAGCAGTTTAGACGGGTACAATCAGCCCCAGCATTTT. It specifies CASSLDGYNQPQHF. V is TRBV28 and J is TRBJ1-5; D remains unclear. The CDR3 covers 14 residues. Per the germline V gene, CDR1 is MDHEN and CDR2 is SYDVKM. With 2 bases removed from V and 3 bases from J, the gap between germline ends came to 8 bases.

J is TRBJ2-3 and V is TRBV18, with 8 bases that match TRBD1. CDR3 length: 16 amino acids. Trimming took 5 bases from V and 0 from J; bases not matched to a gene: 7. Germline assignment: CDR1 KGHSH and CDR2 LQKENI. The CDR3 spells CASSTTQGASTDTQYF. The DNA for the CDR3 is TGTGCCAGCTCAACCACGCAGGGGGCCAGCACAGATACGCAGTATTTT.

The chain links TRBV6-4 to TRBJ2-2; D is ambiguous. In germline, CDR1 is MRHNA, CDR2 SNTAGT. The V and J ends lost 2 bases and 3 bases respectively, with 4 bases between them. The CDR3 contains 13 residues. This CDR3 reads CASSDTDTGELFF. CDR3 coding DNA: TGTGCCAGCAGTGACACAGACACCGGGGAGCTGTTTTTT.

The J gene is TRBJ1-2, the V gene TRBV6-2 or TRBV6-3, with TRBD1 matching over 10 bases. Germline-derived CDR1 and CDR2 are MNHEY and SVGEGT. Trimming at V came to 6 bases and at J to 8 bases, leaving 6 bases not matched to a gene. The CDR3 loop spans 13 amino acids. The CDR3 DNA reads TGTGCCAGCAGCAGACAGGGGGCGAACGGCTACACCTTC. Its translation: CASSRQGANGYTF.

The chain's CDR3 is CASSSHKQRVGPPYTEAFF. The CDR3 coding sequence is TGTGCCAGCAGCTCTCATAAACAGCGGGTGGGGCCGCCGTACACTGAAGCTTTCTTT. The rearrangement joins TRBV7-9 to TRBJ1-1, with a tentative D call TRBD1 (5 bases). The CDR3 spans 19 residues. Trimming left V 4 bases short and J 3 bases short, with 27 bases between. Germline V lookup: CDR1 SEHNR, CDR2 FQNEAQ (reference sequence).

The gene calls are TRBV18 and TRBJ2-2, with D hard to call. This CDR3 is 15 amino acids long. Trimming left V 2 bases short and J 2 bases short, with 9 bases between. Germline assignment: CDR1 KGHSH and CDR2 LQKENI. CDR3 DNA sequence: TGTGCCAGCTCACCAAGCCAGCGAAACACCGGGGAGCTGTTTTTT. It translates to CASSPSQRNTGELFF.

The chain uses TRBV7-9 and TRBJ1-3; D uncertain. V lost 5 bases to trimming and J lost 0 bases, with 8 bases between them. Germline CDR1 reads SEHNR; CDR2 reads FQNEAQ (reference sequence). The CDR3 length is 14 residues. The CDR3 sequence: CASSRSNSGNTIYF. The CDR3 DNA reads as TGTGCCAGCAGCAGAAGTAACTCTGGAAACACCATATATTTT.